The rows below give T cell receptor delta chains drawn from one sample of a study of human gamma delta and Vdelta1 T cells. TCRdb reprocessed the PCR reads through CATT. The top ten clones hold 9% of a sample with 5,500 to 7,500 delta-chain clones, 40% to 50% of them seen once. No antigen has been identified for these receptors. The source material was Vdelta1 gamma-delta T cells from blood grown in culture (DOT cells). These receptors came from a human donor in good health. Both conserved end residues are part of each CDR3. The D gene is left open where the match is weak. Rows give clone size only sometimes, using once, few, many, or a class for an expanded clone.

v_gene	j_gene	d_gene	abundance	CDR3aa	CDR3nt
TRDV1	TRDJ1	TRDD3	NA	CALGEGGYTFWGATDKLIF	TGTGCTCTTGGGGAGGGAGGTTACACTTTCTGGGGGGCAACCGATAAACTCATCTTT
TRDV2	TRDJ3	TRDD3	NA	CACDTVPKPNWGPSSWDTRQMFF	TGTGCCTGTGACACCGTTCCCAAACCTAACTGGGGGCCCAGCTCCTGGGACACCCGACAGATGTTTTTC
TRDV1	TRDJ1	TRDD3	NA	CALGALTYGGYGTQILNYKLIF	TGTGCTCTTGGGGCGCTAACCTACGGGGGATACGGGACTCAAATTCTGAACTATAAACTCATCTTT
TRDV1	TRDJ1	TRDD3	NA	CALGEPEGYGYTDKLIF	TGTGCTCTTGGGGAACCTGAGGGATACGGGTACACCGATAAACTCATCTTT
TRDV1	TRDJ1	TRDD3	NA	CALGELSLPPILGDTTPQELIF	TGTGCTCTTGGGGAACTTAGTCTTCCCCCTATACTGGGGGATACAACGCCACAGGAACTCATCTTT
TRDV1	TRDJ4	TRDD3	medium-sized	CALGDPSSSLYWGIRPAYTRPLIF	TGTGCTCTTGGGGACCCTTCCAGCTCCTTGTACTGGGGGATACGCCCAGCTTACACCAGACCCCTGATCTTT
TRDV1	TRDJ1	NA	NA	CALVVGSTRTGSITTDKLIF	TGTGCTCTCGTAGTAGGGTCCACCCGGACTGGGAGCATTACTACCGATAAACTCATCTTT
TRDV1	TRDJ1	NA	medium-sized	CALGPSIRGRAELIF	TGTGCTCTTGGGCCATCCATCAGGGGGCGGGCGGAACTCATCTTT
TRDV1	TRDJ1	TRDD3	few	CALGVKIAFWTGGFGADKLIF	TGTGCTCTTGGGGTCAAAATAGCTTTTTGGACTGGGGGATTCGGAGCCGATAAACTCATCTTT
TRDV1	TRDJ1	NA	few	CALGETLRRIQNKLIF	TGTGCTCTTGGGGAAACTCTTCGTCGGATACAAAATAAACTCATCTTT
TRDV1	TRDJ1	NA	NA	CALGESYGPGIGHTDKLIF	TGTGCTCTTGGGGAAAGCTACGGTCCGGGGATCGGCCACACCGATAAACTCATCTTT
TRDV1	TRDJ1	NA	NA	CALGDLYWSSKGINKLIF	TGTGCTCTTGGGGACCTGTACTGGTCGTCCAAGGGCATAAATAAACTCATCTTT
TRDV1	TRDJ1	TRDD3	once	CALGDRPAHWGTTDKRIF	TGTGCTCTTGGGGACCGCCCGGCCCACTGGGGGACCACCGATAAACGCATCTTT
TRDV1	TRDJ1	NA	NA	CAPGKYFFAGGLIF	TGTGCTCCCGGAAAGTACTTCTTTGCCGGGGGACTCATCTTT
TRDV1	TRDJ1	NA	NA	CALASTSRGFNPYTDKLIF	TGTGCTCTTGCGAGTACGTCCCGGGGCTTCAACCCGTACACCGATAAACTCATCTTT
TRDV1	TRDJ1	NA	NA	CALGERPEGPHSPYTDKLIF	TGTGCTCTTGGGGAACGACCCGAAGGACCTCACTCGCCGTACACCGATAAACTCATCTTT
TRDV1	TRDJ1	TRDD3	NA	CALGTSLPPPDWGITRSDKLIF	TGTGCTCTTGGGACCTCTCTACCCCCCCCCGACTGGGGGATAACGCGCTCCGATAAACTCATCTTT
TRDV1	TRDJ1	TRDD3	NA	CALGELDWGIREDTDKLIF	TGTGCTCTTGGGGAGCTAGACTGGGGGATACGCGAGGACACCGATAAACTCATCTTT